A selection of T cell receptor beta chains follows, all from one sample in a study of naive and memory T cell subsets. MiXCR, applied by TCRdb to the UMI-ligation and nested PCR reads, yields one record per CDR3 protein. The sample lists approximately 140,000 distinct CDR3 sequences, approximately 24% occurring once. The sequenced sample was naive CD4+ T cells from blood. These receptor sequences come from a human donor in good health. Both conserved end residues are part of each CDR3. Each record gives: V gene, J gene, D gene, clone size, CDR3 protein, CDR3 DNA. D genes are given only for firm matches. Size values are once, few and many counts, or a class for expanded clones, and some rows have none.

v_call: TRBV7-2; j_call: TRBJ2-7; d_call: .; clone_size: .; cdr3_aa: CASSFRRGVAYEQYF; cdr3_nt: TGTGCCAGCAGCTTCCGTCGGGGCGTTGCCTACGAGCAGTACTTC
v_call: TRBV29-1; j_call: TRBJ2-1; d_call: .; clone_size: .; cdr3_aa: CSVEEGGRGSYNEQFF; cdr3_nt: TGCAGCGTTGAAGAAGGTGGGAGGGGGTCCTACAATGAGCAGTTCTTC
v_call: TRBV28; j_call: TRBJ2-6; d_call: .; clone_size: .; cdr3_aa: CASSLSGFFGANVLTF; cdr3_nt: TGTGCCAGCAGTTTATCCGGGTTTTTTGGGGCCAACGTCCTGACTTTC
v_call: TRBV19; j_call: TRBJ1-5; d_call: .; clone_size: .; cdr3_aa: CASSAQARQPQHF; cdr3_nt: TGTGCCAGTAGTGCACAGGCCCGGCAGCCCCAGCATTTT
v_call: TRBV5-5; j_call: TRBJ2-1; d_call: .; clone_size: .; cdr3_aa: CASSSAGIGYNEQFF; cdr3_nt: TGTGCCAGCAGCTCGGCCGGGATCGGGTACAATGAGCAGTTCTTC
v_call: TRBV29-1; j_call: TRBJ2-7; d_call: TRBD1; clone_size: .; cdr3_aa: CSVQKGTGVHGAYEQYF; cdr3_nt: TGCAGCGTCCAGAAAGGGACAGGGGTTCATGGAGCCTACGAGCAGTACTTC
v_call: TRBV4-1; j_call: TRBJ2-1; d_call: TRBD1; clone_size: .; cdr3_aa: CASTGQANPSSYNEQFF; cdr3_nt: TGCGCCAGCACGGGACAGGCAAACCCGAGCTCCTACAATGAGCAGTTCTTC
v_call: TRBV7-9; j_call: TRBJ2-5; d_call: TRBD1; clone_size: .; cdr3_aa: CASSYRDSLETQYF; cdr3_nt: TGTGCCAGCAGCTACCGGGACAGCTTAGAGACCCAGTACTTC
v_call: TRBV7-2; j_call: TRBJ1-1; d_call: TRBD1; clone_size: .; cdr3_aa: CASTHEPGQHTEAFF; cdr3_nt: TGTGCCAGCACCCACGAACCGGGACAGCACACTGAAGCTTTCTTT
v_call: TRBV5-1; j_call: TRBJ2-3; d_call: TRBD2; clone_size: .; cdr3_aa: CASSTRSTGGPTDTQYF; cdr3_nt: TGCGCCAGCAGCACAAGATCCACGGGAGGACCCACAGATACGCAGTATTTT
v_call: TRBV20-1; j_call: TRBJ1-2; d_call: .; clone_size: .; cdr3_aa: CSARDSGRRSYGYTF; cdr3_nt: TGCAGTGCTAGAGATAGCGGACGGAGGTCCTATGGCTACACCTTC
v_call: TRBV12-3/TRBV12-4; j_call: TRBJ2-3; d_call: .; clone_size: .; cdr3_aa: CASTPTGRPDTQYF; cdr3_nt: TGTGCCAGCACGCCGACAGGGAGGCCAGATACGCAGTATTTT
v_call: TRBV14; j_call: TRBJ2-1; d_call: TRBD1; clone_size: .; cdr3_aa: CATAGQGYGEQFF; cdr3_nt: TGTGCCACCGCGGGACAGGGGTACGGTGAGCAGTTCTTC
v_call: TRBV6-1; j_call: TRBJ2-5; d_call: .; clone_size: many; cdr3_aa: CASSDSQETQYF; cdr3_nt: TGTGCCAGCAGTGACAGCCAAGAGACCCAGTACTTC
v_call: TRBV11-2; j_call: TRBJ2-7; d_call: .; clone_size: few; cdr3_aa: CASSSLSGAYEQYF; cdr3_nt: TGTGCCAGCAGCTCCCTTAGCGGAGCCTACGAGCAGTACTTC
v_call: TRBV18; j_call: TRBJ2-5; d_call: TRBD2; clone_size: .; cdr3_aa: CASSPLASGSSETQYF; cdr3_nt: TGTGCCAGCTCACCACTCGCTAGCGGGAGTTCAGAGACCCAGTACTTC
v_call: TRBV7-3; j_call: TRBJ2-2; d_call: TRBD1; clone_size: few; cdr3_aa: CASGDSNTGELFF; cdr3_nt: TGTGCCAGCGGGGACAGTAACACCGGGGAGCTGTTTTTT
v_call: TRBV20-1; j_call: TRBJ2-4; d_call: .; clone_size: few; cdr3_aa: CSASSEGRSANIQYF; cdr3_nt: TGCAGTGCTAGTAGTGAAGGGAGGTCGGCAAACATTCAGTACTTC
v_call: TRBV11-2; j_call: TRBJ1-3; d_call: .; clone_size: once; cdr3_aa: CASSLGPLWGNTIYF; cdr3_nt: TGTGCCAGCAGCTTGGGACCCTTGTGGGGAAACACCATATATTTT
v_call: TRBV12-3/TRBV12-4; j_call: TRBJ1-5; d_call: TRBD1; clone_size: .; cdr3_aa: CASSLGQNQPQHF; cdr3_nt: TGTGCCAGCAGCCTGGGACAGAATCAGCCCCAGCATTTT
v_call: TRBV12-3/TRBV12-4; j_call: TRBJ2-7; d_call: .; clone_size: few; cdr3_aa: CASSLALSGYEQYF; cdr3_nt: TGTGCCAGCAGTTTAGCGCTTTCCGGGTACGAGCAGTACTTC
v_call: TRBV6-5; j_call: TRBJ2-3; d_call: .; clone_size: few; cdr3_aa: CASSAYGAGFTDTQYF; cdr3_nt: TGTGCCAGCAGTGCTTACGGGGCTGGGTTCACAGATACGCAGTATTTT
v_call: TRBV12-3/TRBV12-4; j_call: TRBJ2-5; d_call: TRBD1; clone_size: few; cdr3_aa: CASSLEGAIVETQYF; cdr3_nt: TGTGCCAGCAGTTTAGAGGGGGCGATTGTAGAGACCCAGTACTTC
v_call: TRBV30; j_call: TRBJ2-7; d_call: .; clone_size: .; cdr3_aa: CACWTASYEQYF; cdr3_nt: TGTGCCTGTTGGACAGCCTCCTACGAGCAGTACTTC
v_call: TRBV30; j_call: TRBJ1-4; d_call: .; clone_size: .; cdr3_aa: CAWRDPGREKLFF; cdr3_nt: TGTGCCTGGAGGGACCCTGGGAGGGAAAAACTGTTTTTT
v_call: TRBV19; j_call: TRBJ2-4; d_call: TRBD2; clone_size: many; cdr3_aa: CASSIVGGDIQYF; cdr3_nt: TGTGCCAGTAGTATAGTCGGGGGGGACATTCAGTACTTC
v_call: TRBV28; j_call: TRBJ1-2; d_call: .; clone_size: .; cdr3_aa: CASTGTDYGYTF; cdr3_nt: TGTGCCAGCACCGGGACGGACTATGGCTACACCTTC
v_call: TRBV20-1; j_call: TRBJ1-6; d_call: .; clone_size: few; cdr3_aa: CSASEGAGIGNSPLHF; cdr3_nt: TGCAGTGCTAGCGAAGGGGCAGGGATCGGTAATTCACCCCTCCACTTT
v_call: TRBV11-2; j_call: TRBJ2-3; d_call: .; clone_size: once; cdr3_aa: CASSPPRGTDTQYF; cdr3_nt: TGTGCCAGCAGCCCCCCGAGGGGCACAGATACGCAGTATTTT
v_call: TRBV20-1; j_call: TRBJ2-7; d_call: .; clone_size: many; cdr3_aa: CSARERGRNLYEQYF; cdr3_nt: TGCAGTGCTAGAGAGCGAGGCCGGAACCTTTACGAGCAGTACTTC
v_call: TRBV5-1; j_call: TRBJ2-2; d_call: TRBD2; clone_size: .; cdr3_aa: CASSTVAGGPTGELFF; cdr3_nt: TGCGCCAGCAGCACCGTAGCGGGAGGGCCGACCGGGGAGCTGTTTTTT
v_call: TRBV6-6; j_call: TRBJ2-1; d_call: .; clone_size: .; cdr3_aa: CASRYGGGTSSYNEQFF; cdr3_nt: TGTGCCAGCAGGTATGGGGGCGGAACGAGCTCCTACAATGAGCAGTTCTTC
v_call: TRBV16; j_call: TRBJ2-7; d_call: .; clone_size: many; cdr3_aa: CASSTFYEQYF; cdr3_nt: TGTGCCAGCAGCACATTCTACGAGCAGTACTTC
v_call: TRBV6-1; j_call: TRBJ2-7; d_call: .; clone_size: few; cdr3_aa: CASRVTVDYEQYF; cdr3_nt: TGTGCCAGCAGGGTTACAGTGGACTACGAGCAGTACTTC
v_call: TRBV9; j_call: TRBJ2-7; d_call: .; clone_size: .; cdr3_aa: CASSARLSPYEQYF; cdr3_nt: TGTGCCAGCAGCGCCCGCCTAAGTCCCTACGAGCAGTACTTC
v_call: TRBV20-1; j_call: TRBJ1-1; d_call: .; clone_size: .; cdr3_aa: CSASRGTEAFF; cdr3_nt: TGCAGTGCTAGCAGGGGAACTGAAGCTTTCTTT
v_call: TRBV2; j_call: TRBJ2-6; d_call: .; clone_size: .; cdr3_aa: CASNRRELWGGANVLTF; cdr3_nt: TGTGCCAGCAACCGACGGGAGCTCTGGGGCGGGGCCAACGTCCTGACTTTC
v_call: TRBV20-1; j_call: TRBJ2-7; d_call: TRBD2; clone_size: .; cdr3_aa: CSASDPSGRIDEQYF; cdr3_nt: TGCAGTGCTAGTGACCCAAGCGGGAGGATCGACGAGCAGTACTTC